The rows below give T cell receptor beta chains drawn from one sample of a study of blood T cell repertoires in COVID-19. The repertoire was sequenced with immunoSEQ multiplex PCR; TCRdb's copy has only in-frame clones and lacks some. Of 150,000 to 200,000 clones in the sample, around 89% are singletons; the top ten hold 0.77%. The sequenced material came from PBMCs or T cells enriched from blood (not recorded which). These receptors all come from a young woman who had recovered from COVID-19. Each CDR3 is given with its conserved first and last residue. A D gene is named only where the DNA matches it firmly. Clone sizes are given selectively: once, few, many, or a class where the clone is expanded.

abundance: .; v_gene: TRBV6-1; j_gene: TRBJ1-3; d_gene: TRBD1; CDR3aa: CASSDYRGIGNTIYF; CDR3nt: TGTGCCAGCAGTGATTACAGGGGGATCGGAAACACCATATATTTT
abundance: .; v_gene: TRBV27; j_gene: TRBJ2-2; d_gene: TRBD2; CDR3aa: CASSSRTSGRALGTGELFF; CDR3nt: TGTGCCAGCAGTTCCAGGACTAGCGGGAGGGCCTTGGGTACCGGGGAGCTGTTTTTT
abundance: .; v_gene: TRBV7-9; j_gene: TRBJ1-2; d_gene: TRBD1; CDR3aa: CASSSSTGTNYGYTF; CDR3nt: TGTGCCAGCAGCTCCTCGACAGGGACGAACTATGGCTACACCTTC
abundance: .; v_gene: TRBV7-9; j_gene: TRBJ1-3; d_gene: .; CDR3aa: CASRPDRLSGNTIYF; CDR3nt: TGTGCCAGCAGACCTGACAGGCTCTCTGGAAACACCATATATTTT
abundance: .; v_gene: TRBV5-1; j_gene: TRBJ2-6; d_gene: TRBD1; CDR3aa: CASSSTGSHSGANVLTF; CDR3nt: TGCGCCAGCAGCTCGACAGGGTCCCACTCTGGGGCCAACGTCCTGACTTTC
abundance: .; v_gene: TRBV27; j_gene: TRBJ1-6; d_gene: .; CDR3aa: CASSVGRSSYNSPLHF; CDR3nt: TGTGCCAGCTCCGTAGGGAGGAGCTCCTATAATTCACCCCTCCACTTT
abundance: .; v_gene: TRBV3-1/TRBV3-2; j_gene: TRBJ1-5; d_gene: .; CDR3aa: CASSHPGRKPQHF; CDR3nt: TGTGCCAGCAGCCACCCAGGGCGCAAGCCCCAGCATTTT
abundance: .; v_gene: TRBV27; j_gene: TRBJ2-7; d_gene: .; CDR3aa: CASSFPGYYEQYF; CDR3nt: TGTGCCAGCAGTTTCCCAGGGTACTACGAGCAGTACTTC
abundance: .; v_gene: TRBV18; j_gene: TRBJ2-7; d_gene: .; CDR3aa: CASSPDSTGGEQYF; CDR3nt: TGTGCCAGCTCACCAGATTCAACCGGGGGCGAGCAGTACTTC
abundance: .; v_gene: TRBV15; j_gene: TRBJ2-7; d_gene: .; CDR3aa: CATSRERRLFAGYEQYF; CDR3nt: TGTGCCACCAGCAGAGAGAGGCGGCTTTTTGCCGGGTACGAGCAGTACTTC
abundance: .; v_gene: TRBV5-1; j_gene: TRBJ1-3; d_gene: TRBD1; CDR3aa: CASSLSQAGGTGNTIYF; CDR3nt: TGCGCCAGCAGCTTGTCTCAGGCAGGGGGCACTGGAAACACCATATATTTT
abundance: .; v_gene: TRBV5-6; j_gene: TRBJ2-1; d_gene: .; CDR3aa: CGSHEQGLNNEQFF; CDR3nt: TGTGGCTCCCACGAGCAGGGTCTCAACAATGAGCAGTTCTTC
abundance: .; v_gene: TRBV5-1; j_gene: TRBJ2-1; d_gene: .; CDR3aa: CASSLGGPLGEQFF; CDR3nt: TGCGCCAGCAGCTTGGGGGGGCCTCTGGGTGAGCAGTTCTTC
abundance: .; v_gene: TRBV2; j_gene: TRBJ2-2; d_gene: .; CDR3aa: CASSASLGTGELFF; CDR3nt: TGTGCCAGCAGCGCCTCCCTCGGGACCGGGGAGCTGTTTTTT
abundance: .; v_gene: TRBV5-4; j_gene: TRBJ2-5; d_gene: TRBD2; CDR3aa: CASSDRAGGGETQYF; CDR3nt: TGTGCCAGCAGCGACCGAGCGGGAGGGGGGGAGACCCAGTACTTC
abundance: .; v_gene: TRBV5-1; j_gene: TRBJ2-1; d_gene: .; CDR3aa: CASSGGLVNEQFF; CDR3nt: TGCGCCAGCAGCGGAGGACTCGTGAATGAGCAGTTCTTC
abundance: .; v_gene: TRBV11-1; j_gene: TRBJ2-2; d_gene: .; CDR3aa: CASSLLTANTGELFF; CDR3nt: TGTGCCAGCAGCTTATTAACGGCGAACACCGGGGAGCTGTTTTTT
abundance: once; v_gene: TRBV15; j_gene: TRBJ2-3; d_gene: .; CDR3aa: CATSRDLTDTQYF; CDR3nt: TGTGCCACCAGCAGAGATTTAACAGATACGCAGTATTTT
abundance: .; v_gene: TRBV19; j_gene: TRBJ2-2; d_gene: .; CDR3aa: CASGGVSNTGELFF; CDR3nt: TGTGCCAGTGGAGGGGTCTCGAACACCGGGGAGCTGTTTTTT
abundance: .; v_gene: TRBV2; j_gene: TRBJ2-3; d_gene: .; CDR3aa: CASMVALSTDTQYF; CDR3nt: TGTGCCAGCATGGTAGCGCTAAGCACAGATACGCAGTATTTT
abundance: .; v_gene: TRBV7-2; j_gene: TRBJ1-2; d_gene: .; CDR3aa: CASSSGQWRDYGYTF; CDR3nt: TGTGCCAGCAGCTCCGGACAGTGGCGGGACTATGGCTACACCTTC
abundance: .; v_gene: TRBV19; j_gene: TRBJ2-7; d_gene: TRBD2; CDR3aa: CASSVTSGSFPIHEQYF; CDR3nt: TGTGCCAGTAGTGTCACTAGCGGGAGCTTCCCCATCCACGAGCAGTACTTC
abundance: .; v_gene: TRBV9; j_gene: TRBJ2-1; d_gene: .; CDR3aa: CASSVDTGNEQFF; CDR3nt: TGTGCCAGCAGCGTAGATACCGGCAATGAGCAGTTCTTC
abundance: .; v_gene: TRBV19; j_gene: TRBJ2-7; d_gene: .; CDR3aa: CASSIRGPLSEQYF; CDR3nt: TGTGCCAGTAGTATCAGGGGCCCTCTATCCGAGCAGTACTTC
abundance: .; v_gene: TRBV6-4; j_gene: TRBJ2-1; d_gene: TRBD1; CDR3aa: CASSPDRGSYNEQFF; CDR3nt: TGTGCCAGCAGTCCCGACAGGGGTTCCTACAATGAGCAGTTCTTC
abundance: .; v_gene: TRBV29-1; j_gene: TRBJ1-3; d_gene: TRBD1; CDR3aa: CSVEGQGAGNTIYF; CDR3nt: TGCAGCGTTGAAGGACAGGGGGCTGGAAACACCATATATTTT
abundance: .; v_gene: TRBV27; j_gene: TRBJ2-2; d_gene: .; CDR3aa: CASSFSSRGGGELFF; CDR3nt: TGTGCCAGCAGTTTTTCAAGTCGCGGTGGCGGGGAGCTGTTTTTT
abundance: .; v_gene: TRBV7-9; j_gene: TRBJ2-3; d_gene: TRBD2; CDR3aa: CASSLGSGVTDTQYF; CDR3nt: TGTGCCAGCAGCTTAGGCAGCGGGGTCACAGATACGCAGTATTTT
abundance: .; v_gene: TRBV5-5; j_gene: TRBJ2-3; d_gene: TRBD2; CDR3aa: CASSSPPGLAGVYTDTQYF; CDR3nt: TGTGCCAGCAGCTCCCCACCGGGACTAGCGGGAGTCTACACAGATACGCAGTATTTT
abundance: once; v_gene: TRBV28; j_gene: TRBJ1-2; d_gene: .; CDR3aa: CASSSPGRNYGYTF; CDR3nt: TGTGCCAGCAGTTCCCCCGGGAGGAACTATGGCTACACCTTC
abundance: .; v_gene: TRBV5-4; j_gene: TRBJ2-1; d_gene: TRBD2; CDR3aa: CASSLGTSGRTNEQFF; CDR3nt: TGTGCCAGCAGCTTGGGGACTAGCGGGAGAACCAATGAGCAGTTCTTC
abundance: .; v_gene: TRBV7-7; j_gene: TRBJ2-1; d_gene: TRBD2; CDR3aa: CASSLALADYNEQFF; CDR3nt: TGTGCTAGCAGCTTAGCACTAGCGGATTACAATGAGCAGTTCTTC
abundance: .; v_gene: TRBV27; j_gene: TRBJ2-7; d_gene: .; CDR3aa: CASSLSRESYEQYF; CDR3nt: TGTGCCAGCAGTTTATCTCGGGAGTCCTACGAGCAGTACTTC
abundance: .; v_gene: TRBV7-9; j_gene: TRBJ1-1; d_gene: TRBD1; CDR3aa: CASSFWDSNTEAFF; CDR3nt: TGTGCCAGCAGCTTCTGGGACAGTAACACTGAAGCTTTCTTT